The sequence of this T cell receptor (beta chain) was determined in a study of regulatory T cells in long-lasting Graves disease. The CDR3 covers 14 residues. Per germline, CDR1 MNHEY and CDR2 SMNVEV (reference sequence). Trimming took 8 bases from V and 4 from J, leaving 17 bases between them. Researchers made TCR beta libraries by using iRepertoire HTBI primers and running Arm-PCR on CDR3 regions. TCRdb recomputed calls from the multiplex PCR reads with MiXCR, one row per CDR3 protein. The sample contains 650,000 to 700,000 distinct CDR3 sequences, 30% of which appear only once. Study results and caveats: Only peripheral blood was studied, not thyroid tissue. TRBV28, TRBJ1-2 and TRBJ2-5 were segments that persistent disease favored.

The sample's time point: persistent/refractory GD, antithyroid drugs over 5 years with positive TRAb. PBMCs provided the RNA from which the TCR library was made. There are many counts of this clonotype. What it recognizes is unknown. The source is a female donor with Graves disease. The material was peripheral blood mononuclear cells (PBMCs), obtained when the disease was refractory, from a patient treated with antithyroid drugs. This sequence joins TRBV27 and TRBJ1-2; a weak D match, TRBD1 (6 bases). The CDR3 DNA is TGTGCCAGCCGTGGGGGGGCGTCTTTCTATGGCTACACCTTC. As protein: CASRGGASFYGYTF.